In this sample, the clone carrying this TCR beta chain turned up a few times. The table came from immunoSEQ multiplex PCR; TCRdb's copy has only in-frame clones and leaves some out. This table has about 69,000 clones, about nine tenths appearing once. The data derive from a study of T cell responses to AZD1222 COVID-19 vaccine. J was trimmed by 5 bases and V by 8 bases; bases with no gene match: 9. Germline V gives CDR1 SGHAT, CDR2 FQNNGV. CDR3 length: 14 amino acids. The TCR sequence derives from an adult in good health. The source was peripheral blood, collected on day 0 of AZD1222 vaccination. V and J are TRBV11-2 and TRBJ2-5, with TRBD1 matching over 9 bases. CDR3 nucleotide sequence: TGTGCCAGCGGGGACAGGGCGAGGGGGGAGACCCAGTACTTC. Amino acid sequence: CASGDRARGETQYF.